The source of this T cell receptor (beta chain) is a study of human CD4 T cells and Enterobacteriaceae. Sorting took every CD4+ cell except CD45RA+CCR7+CD95- naive cells, reaching over 95% purity. Repertoires were generated with immunoSEQ multiplex PCR, while TCRdb's copy carries only in-frame clones and drops some. The sample records about 25,000 clones, 70% to 90% being singletons. The sample consisted of memory CD4+ T cells from blood. The source is a human donor in good health.

CDR3 in DNA: TGTGCCAGCAGCTTTAGGGACAATCAGCCCCAGCATTTT. It yields the protein CASSFRDNQPQHF. The chain links TRBV7-2 to TRBJ1-5; D remains ambiguous. The length of the CDR3 is 13 residues. Germline-derived CDR1 and CDR2 are SGHTA and FQGNSA. Trimming removed 3 bases at V and 3 bases at J, with 6 bases between.